This entry lists 23 T cell receptor beta chains sequenced from one sample in a study of OX40 agonist ivuxolimab in advanced cancers. Repertoires were generated with immunoSEQ multiplex PCR, while TCRdb's copy carries only in-frame clones and drops some. The sample has tens of thousands of clones, roughly 82% seen once; the top ten hold approximately 2.3%. The sample consisted of CD4+ or CD8+ T cells sorted from blood, taken in a trial of the OX40 agonist ivuxolimab. The receptors were gathered from an adult with an advanced solid tumor such as melanoma, head and neck, liver or kidney cancer.

The chain is built from TRBV5-1 and TRBJ2-2; possible D gene TRBD2, 5 bases. The CDR3 sequence is 13 residues long. V was clipped by 7 bases and J by 3 bases, with 10 bases between them. CDR1 is SGHRS, CDR2 YFSETQ, per germline. CDR3 bases: TGCGCCAGCCTTTCCGGGGACACCGGGGAGCTGTTTTTT. This gives the protein CASLSGDTGELFF.

Concerning this clone: This same CDR3 is encoded by further DNA sequences in the sample. The rearrangement uses TRBV7-9 and TRBJ1-2; D remains unclear. The CDR3 has 13 residues. The V end lost 1 base, the J end lost 8 bases, and 11 bases lay between the germline ends. CDR1 SEHNR and CDR2 FQNEAQ come from the germline V gene (reference sequence). CDR3 in amino acids: CASSLEGFGGYTF. The CDR3 DNA is TGTGCCAGCAGCTTAGAGGGATTCGGGGGCTACACCTTC.

The chain carries TRBV19 and TRBJ1-5; possibly TRBD1 for D (5 bases). Trimming removed 6 bases from V and 3 bases from J, with 15 bases in between. The CDR3 is 15 amino acids. Germline CDR1 and CDR2: LNHDA and SQIVND (reference sequence). Here the CDR3 DNA reads TGTGCCAGTAGCCTACGTTGGGGGGACAATCAGCCCCAGCATTTT. This gives the protein CASSLRWGDNQPQHF.

This chain connects TRBV19 to TRBJ2-7; TRBD1 aligns across 7 bases. Trimming took 4 bases from V and 3 from J; bases not matched to a gene: 9. This CDR3 spans 15 amino acids. CDR1 and CDR2 from the germline V gene are LNHDA and SQIVND (reference sequence). The CDR3 DNA follows: TGTGCCAGTAGTACCCGCCGGGACAGAGACTACGAGCAGTACTTC. Its translation: CASSTRRDRDYEQYF.

This clone is classed as medium-sized (0.01 to 0.1%). This chain connects TRBV9 to TRBJ2-7; a possible D gene is TRBD1 (6 bases). The CDR3 loop spans 14 amino acids. The V gene's germline CDR1 is SGDLS and CDR2 YYNGEE. Between the trimmed V and J ends, which lost 0 bases and 2 bases, there was a span of 9 bases. The CDR3 sequence is CASSVDQGPYEQYF. As DNA, the CDR3 is TGTGCCAGCAGCGTAGATCAGGGGCCCTACGAGCAGTACTTC.

A few counts support this clone. This rearrangement joins TRBV7-6 to TRBJ1-1, with D possibly matching TRBD1 (5 bases). The germline gives CDR1 SGHVS, CDR2 FNYEAQ. The CDR3 has 16 residues. Trimming took off 2 bases at V and 1 base at J, with 14 bases between the two ends. The CDR3 loop is CASSLSRRGRNTEAFF. CDR3 DNA sequence: TGTGCCAGCAGCTTATCCCGCCGGGGGAGGAACACTGAAGCTTTCTTT. The variable domain in full, completed from reference TRBV7-6 and TRBJ1-1, reads GAGVSQSPRYKVTKRGQDVALRCDPISGHVSLYWYRQALGQGPEFLTYFNYEAQQDKSGLPNDRFSAERPEGSISTLTIQRTEQRDSAMYRCASSLSRRGRNTEAFFGQGTRLTVV.

The V and J genes are TRBV5-4 and TRBJ2-3, with 7 bases that match TRBD1. Germline assignment: CDR1 SGHNT and CDR2 YYREEE (reference sequence). The V segment lost 0 bases and the J segment 3 bases; nucleotides outside the gene matches: 1. This CDR3 has 14 amino acids. This chain's CDR3 is CASSLEGATDTQYF. CDR3 bases: TGTGCCAGCAGCTTGGAGGGGGCGACAGATACGCAGTATTTT.

The chain carries TRBV28 and TRBJ1-4; D is perhaps TRBD1 (5 bases). Germline V gene lookup returns CDR1 MDHEN and CDR2 SYDVKM. The CDR3 sequence is 13 residues long. Trimming cost V 5 bases and J 8 bases, with 12 bases left between them. The CDR3 nucleotides are TGTGCCAGCAGTGCCCTCAGGGAAGAAAAACTGTTTTTT. This gives the protein CASSALREEKLFF.

The rearrangement joins TRBV4-1 to TRBJ2-5; 7 bases are shared with TRBD1. CDR3 size: 15 residues. After removal of 6 bases from V and 5 bases from J, the junction contained 12 bases not matched to a gene. From germline, CDR1 is MGHRA and CDR2 YSYEKL. The CDR3, as DNA: TGCGCCAGCAGAAATACGACAGGGCGTCGGGAGACCCAGTACTTC. This gives the protein CASRNTTGRRETQYF.

The genes are TRBV7-9 and TRBJ1-1; weak D call: TRBD1 (6 bases). The CDR3 sequence is 19 residues long. V was cut by 6 bases and J by 0 bases, with 26 bases left in between. Germline-derived CDR1 and CDR2 are SEHNR and FQNEAQ (reference sequence). The CDR3: CASRDTLSGKQGMNTEAFF. The CDR3 nucleotides read TGTGCCAGCAGGGATACATTATCGGGAAAACAGGGAATGAACACTGAAGCTTTCTTT.

The V gene is TRBV7-9, the J gene TRBJ2-1, with a tentative D call TRBD2 (5 bases). The V end lost 2 bases, the J end lost 7 bases, and 12 bases lay between the germline ends. From germline, CDR1 is SEHNR and CDR2 FQNEAQ (reference sequence). The CDR3 is 14 amino acids. CDR3: CASSLSGARNEQFF. The DNA of the CDR3 is TGTGCCAGCAGCTTAAGCGGAGCGAGGAATGAGCAGTTCTTC.

The chain couples TRBV6-6 to TRBJ1-5; D gene ambiguous. The CDR3 runs 15 residues. Trimming removed 4 bases at V and 7 bases at J, with 17 bases between. Germline CDR1 reads MNHNY; CDR2 reads SVGAGI (reference sequence). For the CDR3, the DNA is TGTGCCAGCAGTTTGCATCATCTGACACCCCAGCCCCAGCATTTT. Translating gives CASSLHHLTPQPQHF.

The CDR3 region is CASSFMSTGELFF. The CDR3 DNA sequence: TGTGCCAGCAGTTTTATGAGCACCGGGGAGCTGTTTTTT. The V and J genes are TRBV6-1 and TRBJ2-2; no clear D. The CDR3 sequence is 13 residues long. Germline CDR1 MNHNS, CDR2 SASEGT. Trimming pared 5 bases from V and 4 bases from J, leaving 8 bases between.

This clone appeared a single time. The V call is TRBV6-6, the J call TRBJ1-1, with D uncertain. The CDR3 runs 14 residues. CDR1 is MNHNY and CDR2 is SVGAGI in the germline V gene (reference sequence). Deletions cut 6 bases from V and 1 base from J, with 12 bases between. The CDR3: CASSRQTENTEAFF. CDR3 DNA: TGTGCCAGCAGCCGCCAAACAGAGAACACTGAAGCTTTCTTT.

The rearrangement joins TRBV7-2 to TRBJ2-1, with TRBD2 matching over 9 bases. Unmatched junction bases numbered 13, after V lost 5 bases and J lost 8 bases. Looked up from germline, CDR1 is SGHTA and CDR2 is FQGNSA. This CDR3 has 16 residues. CDR3 DNA: TGTGCCAGCAGCCCCGAGAGAATAGCGGGAGTTTATGAGCAGTTCTTC. Translated: CASSPERIAGVYEQFF.

This clone was counted only a few times. In DNA form, the CDR3 reads TGCGCCAGCAGGCGGGGGGTCGGAGAGACCCAGTACTTC. Translated, it gives CASRRGVGETQYF. The chain carries TRBV4-1 and TRBJ2-5; 8 bases map to TRBD2. Per germline, CDR1 MGHRA and CDR2 YSYEKL. The CDR3 extends over 13 amino acids. V lost 6 bases and J lost 4; bases outside the gene matches: 4.

The V call is TRBV5-4, the J call TRBJ1-1; D is uncertain. This CDR3 comprises 15 residues. V was shortened by 2 bases and J by 4 bases, with 15 bases between the two germline ends. Germline V gene data show CDR1 as SGHNT and CDR2 as YYREEE (reference sequence). In DNA form, the CDR3 reads TGTGCCAGCAGCTTTGGCGACAATTTGCGCACTGAAGCTTTCTTT. It is translated as CASSFGDNLRTEAFF.

This clone was detected a few times. V and J are TRBV6-1 and TRBJ1-2; D unclear. The CDR3 has 14 amino acids. Germline loops: CDR1 MNHNS, CDR2 SASEGT. Trimming stripped 3 bases from V and 6 bases from J, with 14 bases between. The CDR3 DNA follows: TGTGCCAGCAGTGATCCGGGCAGGCGGGATGGCTACACCTTC. Its protein is CASSDPGRRDGYTF.

V usage is TRBV5-1 and J usage is TRBJ2-5; tentative D call: TRBD1 (5 bases). The CDR3 has 14 amino acids. Trimming left V 0 bases short and J 4 bases short, with 10 bases between. Germline CDR1 reads SGHRS; CDR2 reads YFSETQ. The CDR3 DNA follows: TGCGCCAGCAGCTTGGAGGGGATCCGAGAGACCCAGTACTTC. It specifies CASSLEGIRETQYF. Using reference TRBV5-1 and TRBJ2-5 for the parts outside the CDR3, the full variable domain is KAGVTQTPRYLIKTRGQQVTLSCSPISGHRSVSWYQQTPGQGLQFLFEYFSETQRNKGNFPGRFSGRQFSNSRSEMNVSTLELGDSALYLCASSLEGIRETQYFGPGTRLLVL.

The chain carries TRBV2 and TRBJ2-2; D is ambiguous. Germline values: CDR1 SNHLY, CDR2 FYNNEI. CDR3 length equals 15 residues. The CDR3 is CASEDWSLDTGELFF. The CDR3, as DNA: TGTGCTTCTGAGGATTGGAGCTTGGACACCGGGGAGCTGTTTTTT.

This clone occurred once. This chain connects TRBV6-6 to TRBJ1-5, with D unclear. V was trimmed by 6 bases and J by 8 bases, leaving 17 bases between them. Germline CDR1 MNHNY, CDR2 SVGAGI (reference sequence). The CDR3 is 14 residues long. The CDR3 spells CASSPPEGGKPQHF. The DNA of the CDR3 is TGTGCCAGCAGCCCCCCGGAGGGCGGGAAGCCCCAGCATTTT.

This clone was counted only a few times. CDR3 sequence (DNA): TGTGCCAGCACCCTATTGAGCTCCTATAATTCACCCCTCCACTTT. It codes for CASTLLSSYNSPLHF. The J gene is TRBJ1-6, the V gene TRBV11-2, with no clear D. Trimming shortened V by 7 bases and J by 0 bases, and 10 bases separated the two germline ends. The CDR3 length is 15 residues. Per germline, CDR1 SGHAT and CDR2 FQNNGV.

Notes on this clone: One end of the junction fails to match germline, which may point to a read error. The chain has TRBV6-5 and TRBJ2-5, with D possibly TRBD1 on 5 matching bases. In germline, CDR1 is MNHEY, CDR2 SVGAGI. This CDR3 is 14 amino acids long. The DNA for the CDR3 is TGTGCCAGCAGTTACACCCAGGGCCAAGGGACCCAGTACTTC. It specifies CASSYTQGQGTQYF.